The 17 T cell receptor beta chains below come from one sample, sequenced in a study of blood T cell dynamics during melanoma immunotherapy. Time point denoted: pre-treatment baseline. Produced via immunoSEQ multiplex PCR; TCRdb's table is partial and in-frame only. Among approximately 25,000 clones, roughly 89% were seen once, and the ten largest hold about 4.6%. The input for sequencing was blood, taken from a patient treated with checkpoint blockade. These receptors originate from a human donor with melanoma.

The CDR3 is CATSRDTGNGEQYF. The CDR3 coding sequence is TGTGCCACCAGCAGAGATACAGGCAACGGAGAGCAGTACTTC. The chain uses TRBV15 and TRBJ2-7; perhaps TRBD1 as D (5 bases). Deletions cut 0 bases from V and 7 bases from J, with 13 bases between. This CDR3 is 14 amino acids long. Germline V CDR1 and CDR2: LNHNV, YYDKDF (reference sequence). Full variable domain (missing parts from reference TRBV15 and TRBJ2-7): DAMVIQNPRYQVTQFGKPVTLSCSQTLNHNVMYWYQQKSSQAPKLLFHYYDKDFNNEADTPDNFQSRRPNTSFCFLDIRSPGLGDTAMYLCATSRDTGNGEQYFGPGTRLTVT.

V usage is TRBV14 and J usage is TRBJ2-7; TRBD2 matches 13 bases. V lost 8 bases, J lost 4 bases, and 5 bases stayed unmatched. Germline V gene sequence: CDR1 SGHDN, CDR2 FVKESK. The CDR3 has 14 amino acids. CDR3 nucleotide sequence: TGTGCCAGCTTTCGACTAGCGGGAGGATACGAGCAGTACTTC. Protein sequence: CASFRLAGGYEQYF. The complete variable domain, with remaining parts taken from reference TRBV14 and TRBJ2-7, reads EAGVTQFPSHSVIEKGQTVTLRCDPISGHDNLYWYRRVMGKEIKFLLHFVKESKQDESGMPNNRFLAERTGGTYSTLKVQPAELEDSGVYFCASFRLAGGYEQYFGPGTRLTVT.

This chain uses TRBV11-2 with TRBJ1-1; no clear D gene. This CDR3 comprises 14 residues. V lost 4 bases and J lost 7, with 16 bases in between. Germline CDR1 is SGHAT and CDR2 is FQNNGV. The chain's CDR3 is CASSSYRTEGEAFF. The CDR3 DNA is TGTGCCAGCAGCTCATACCGGACGGAGGGTGAAGCTTTCTTT. Looking up the rest from reference TRBV11-2 and TRBJ1-1 gives the full variable domain: EAGVAQSPRYKIIEKRQSVAFWCNPISGHATLYWYQQILGQGPKLLIQFQNNGVVDDSQLPKDRFSAERLKGVDSTLKIQPAKLEDSAVYLCASSSYRTEGEAFFGQGTRLTVV.

This chain connects TRBV29-1 to TRBJ2-7; TRBD1 matches at 8 bases. CDR3 size: 12 residues. Germline CDR1 and CDR2: SQVTM and ANQGSEA. The trim removed 4 bases at V and 5 bases at J, leaving 4 bases unmatched. CDR3 nucleotide sequence: TGCAGCGTTGGGACAGGGAAAGACGAGCAGTACTTC. This translates into CSVGTGKDEQYF.

The chain has TRBV6-1 and TRBJ2-7; D is uncertain. Per the germline V gene, CDR1 is MNHNS and CDR2 is SASEGT. V lost 7 bases to trimming and J lost 3 bases, with 7 bases between them. There are 11 residues in the CDR3. The CDR3, as DNA: TGTGCCAGCACGGGCCTCTACGAGCAGTACTTC. Its protein is CASTGLYEQYF.

In its sample, this clone was seen a few times. The chain combines TRBV7-9 with TRBJ1-1, with 8 nucleotides matching TRBD1. Germline assignment: CDR1 SEHNR and CDR2 FQNEAQ (reference sequence). The CDR3 runs to 17 residues. Losses at the gene ends were 1 base for V and 1 base for J; bases not matched to a gene: 8. In nucleotides, the CDR3 is TGTGCCAGCAGCTTAGATGCAGGGGGCTATTCGAACACTGAAGCTTTCTTT. As protein: CASSLDAGGYSNTEAFF.

V is TRBV5-1 and J is TRBJ2-7; 8 bases agree with TRBD2. The J segment lost 2 bases and the V segment lost 1 base, leaving 5 bases of the junction unmatched. CDR1 SGHRS and CDR2 YFSETQ come from the germline V gene. CDR3 length: 15 residues. The CDR3 reads CASSLNSGSAYEQYF. In DNA form, the CDR3 reads TGCGCCAGCAGCTTGAACAGCGGGAGCGCCTACGAGCAGTACTTC. Full variable domain (rest looked up from reference TRBV5-1 and TRBJ2-7): KAGVTQTPRYLIKTRGQQVTLSCSPISGHRSVSWYQQTPGQGLQFLFEYFSETQRNKGNFPGRFSGRQFSNSRSEMNVSTLELGDSALYLCASSLNSGSAYEQYFGPGTRLTVT.

This clone was seen a handful of times. A junction boundary mismatches the germline segment, possibly from a read error. CDR3 region: CASSFGRGRGTGELFF. The CDR3 DNA sequence: TGTGCTAGCAGCTTCGGGCGAGGTCGGGGAACCGGGGAGCTGTTTTTT. The rearrangement joins TRBV7-7 to TRBJ2-2; maybe TRBD2 (5 bases). This CDR3 has 16 residues. From germline, CDR1 is SSHAT and CDR2 FNYEAQ (reference sequence).

The chain combines TRBV18 with TRBJ2-3, with D uncertain. V was trimmed by 0 bases and J by 1 base, leaving 2 bases between them. The germline V gene has CDR1 KGHSH and CDR2 LQKENI. This CDR3 region has 13 residues. CDR3 sequence (DNA): TGTGCCAGCTCACCACCGGGCACAGATACGCAGTATTTT. Translated, it gives CASSPPGTDTQYF.

The J gene is TRBJ2-2, the V gene TRBV21-1; TRBD2 reflects the table's D call only, with no check against the DNA. TRBV21-1 is a pseudogene segment. CDR3 length: 20 residues. CDR3 in DNA: TGTGCCAGCAGCGGGTATAGGGAAGCGGGAGTAGGGCCCAACACCGGGGAGCTGTTTTTT. This encodes CASSGYREAGVGPNTGELFF.

The chain is built from TRBV12-5 and TRBJ2-1; 8 bases line up with TRBD1. Germline V gives CDR1 LGHNT, CDR2 FRNRAP. With V trimmed by 3 bases and J by 9 bases, 7 bases remained unmatched. This CDR3 has 14 residues. The CDR3 here is CASGFGQGKGEQFF. The CDR3 DNA sequence: TGTGCTAGTGGTTTCGGACAGGGAAAGGGTGAGCAGTTCTTC.

The rearrangement joins TRBV5-1 to TRBJ2-1, with 9 positions matching TRBD2. The trim removed 0 bases at V and 5 bases at J, leaving 3 bases unmatched. Germline loops: CDR1 SGHRS, CDR2 YFSETQ. The CDR3 runs to 15 residues. The CDR3 sequence is CASSLVLAGNNEQFF. The CDR3 coding sequence is TGCGCCAGCAGCTTGGTGCTAGCGGGAAACAATGAGCAGTTCTTC.

The chain recombines TRBV27 with TRBJ2-1, with D maybe TRBD2 (6 bases). V lost 5 bases, J lost 6 bases, and 17 bases lay in between. Germline V gene data show CDR1 as MNHEY and CDR2 as SMNVEV (reference sequence). This CDR3 comprises 15 residues. CDR3 amino acids: CASSLRGGGTNEQFF. The CDR3 nucleotides read TGTGCCAGCAGTCTGCGGGGTGGGGGTACCAATGAGCAGTTCTTC.

This chain links TRBV2 with TRBJ2-7, with unresolved D. The ends were cut back, 2 bases at V and 4 bases at J, with 21 bases in the middle. The germline V gene encodes CDR1 SNHLY and CDR2 FYNNEI. The CDR3 covers 17 residues. The CDR3 DNA sequence: TGTGCCAGCAGTGAAAGTGAACTGGTCGCTCGGTTGTACGAGCAGTACTTC. Amino acid sequence: CASSESELVARLYEQYF.

V usage is TRBV5-1 and J usage is TRBJ1-3; 9 bases agree with TRBD1. V was clipped by 0 bases and J by 4 bases; unmatched bases: 5. The CDR3 has 16 amino acids. The germline V gene encodes CDR1 SGHRS and CDR2 YFSETQ. The CDR3 sequence is CASSLEGQGSGNTIYF. The CDR3 coding sequence is TGCGCCAGCAGCTTGGAGGGACAGGGATCAGGAAACACCATATATTTT.

The chain recombines TRBV9 with TRBJ2-5, with 13 bases fitting TRBD2. Losses at the gene ends were 5 bases for V and 4 bases for J; bases not matched to a gene: 8. The CDR3 spans 16 residues. Germline assignment: CDR1 SGDLS and CDR2 YYNGEE. In DNA form, the CDR3 reads TGTGCCAGCAGTGACGGACTAGCGGGAGTAGCAGAGACCCAGTACTTC. Residues: CASSDGLAGVAETQYF. The full variable domain, in which reference TRBV9 and TRBJ2-5 provide the parts outside the CDR3, is DSGVTQTPKHLITATGQRVTLRCSPRSGDLSVYWYQQSLDQGLQFLIQYYNGEERAKGNILERFSAQQFPDLHSELNLSSLELGDSALYFCASSDGLAGVAETQYFGPGTRLLVL.

This clone was seen a handful of times. The rearrangement links TRBV10-1 to TRBJ2-7; D might be TRBD2 (5 bases). Germline CDR1 is WNHNN and CDR2 is SYGVQD (reference sequence). V was shortened by 0 bases and J by 6 bases, with 9 bases between the two germline ends. The CDR3 is 13 residues long. The CDR3 DNA is TGCGCCAGCAGTGAGTCCCCGGGGTTCGAGCAGTACTTC. It encodes CASSESPGFEQYF.